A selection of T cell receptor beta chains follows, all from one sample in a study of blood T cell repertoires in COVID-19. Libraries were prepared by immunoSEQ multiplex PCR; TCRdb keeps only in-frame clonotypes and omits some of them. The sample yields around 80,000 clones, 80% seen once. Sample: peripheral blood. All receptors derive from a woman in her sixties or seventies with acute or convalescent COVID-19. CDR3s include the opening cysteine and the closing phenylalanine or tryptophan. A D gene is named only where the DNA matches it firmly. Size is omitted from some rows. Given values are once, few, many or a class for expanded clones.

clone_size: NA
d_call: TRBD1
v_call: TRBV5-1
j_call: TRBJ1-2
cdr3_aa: CASSLGTGGVSYGYTF
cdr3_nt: TGCGCCAGCAGCTTGGGGACAGGGGGCGTCAGCTATGGCTACACCTTC

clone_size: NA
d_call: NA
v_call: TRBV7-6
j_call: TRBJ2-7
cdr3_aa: CASSLSPGSSYEQYF
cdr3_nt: TGTGCCAGCAGCTTATCCCCGGGTTCCTCCTACGAGCAGTACTTC

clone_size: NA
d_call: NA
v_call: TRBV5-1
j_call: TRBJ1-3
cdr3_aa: CASSPGQPQGNTIYF
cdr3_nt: TGCGCCAGCAGCCCGGGACAACCTCAGGGAAACACCATATATTTT

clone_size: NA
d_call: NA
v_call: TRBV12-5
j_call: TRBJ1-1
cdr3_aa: CASAHTRENTEAFF
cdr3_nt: TGTGCTAGTGCCCACACCAGGGAAAACACTGAAGCTTTCTTT

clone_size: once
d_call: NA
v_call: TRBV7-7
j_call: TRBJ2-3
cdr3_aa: CASSLGISGDTDTQYF
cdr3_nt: TGTGCTAGCAGCTTAGGAATTAGCGGAGACACAGATACGCAGTATTTT

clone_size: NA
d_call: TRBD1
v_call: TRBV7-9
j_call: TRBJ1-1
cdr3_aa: CASSRDRGPFF
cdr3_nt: TGTGCCAGCAGCCGGGACAGGGGCCCTTTCTTT

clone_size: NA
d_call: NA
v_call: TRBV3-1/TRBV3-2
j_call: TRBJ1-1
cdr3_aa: CASSQGGGTEAFF
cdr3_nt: TGTGCCAGCAGCCAAGGGGGAGGGACTGAAGCTTTCTTT

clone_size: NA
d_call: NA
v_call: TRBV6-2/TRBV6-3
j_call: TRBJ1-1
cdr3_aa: CASSWSTEAFF
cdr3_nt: TGTGCCAGCAGTTGGAGCACTGAAGCTTTCTTT

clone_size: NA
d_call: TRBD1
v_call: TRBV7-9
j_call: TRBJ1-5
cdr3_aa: CASSTDRGNQPQHF
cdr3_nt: TGTGCCAGCAGCACGGACAGGGGCAATCAGCCCCAGCATTTT

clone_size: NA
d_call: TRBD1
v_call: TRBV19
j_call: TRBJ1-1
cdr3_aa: CASNRDRGFPAEAFF
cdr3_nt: TGTGCCAGTAACCGGGACAGGGGGTTTCCAGCTGAAGCTTTCTTT

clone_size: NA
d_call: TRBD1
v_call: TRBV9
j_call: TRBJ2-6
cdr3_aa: CASSVGPGQGFSGANVLTF
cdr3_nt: TGTGCCAGCAGCGTAGGTCCGGGACAGGGATTTTCTGGGGCCAACGTCCTGACTTTC

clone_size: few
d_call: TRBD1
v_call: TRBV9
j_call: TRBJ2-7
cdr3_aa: CASSSGQGNEQYF
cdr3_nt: TGTGCCAGCAGCTCGGGACAGGGGAACGAGCAGTACTTC

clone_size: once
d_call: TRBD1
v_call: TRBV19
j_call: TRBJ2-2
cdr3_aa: CASSIDPDRVDTGELFF
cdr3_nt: TGTGCCAGTAGTATAGATCCGGACAGGGTTGACACCGGGGAGCTGTTTTTT

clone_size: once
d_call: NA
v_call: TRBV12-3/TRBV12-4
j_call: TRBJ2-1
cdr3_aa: CASRSSTYNEQFF
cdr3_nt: TGTGCCAGCCGGTCTAGCACCTACAATGAGCAGTTCTTC

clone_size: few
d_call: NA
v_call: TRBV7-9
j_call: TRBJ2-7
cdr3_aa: CASSHSFQAPHEQYF
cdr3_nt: TGTGCCAGCAGCCATTCTTTCCAGGCTCCTCACGAGCAGTACTTC

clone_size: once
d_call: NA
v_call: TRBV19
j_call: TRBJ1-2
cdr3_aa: CASSITRQGNYGYTF
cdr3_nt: TGTGCCAGTAGTATAACGAGGCAGGGGAACTATGGCTACACCTTC